This T cell receptor beta chain is drawn from a study of cytomegalovirus exposure and HLA in healthy donors (dated by TCRdb to about 2017). Regarding the study in general: According to a later analysis, the 110 or so validation repertoires were produced on the same platform as the 700 or so repertoires of the first cohort. The study aimed to test whether signatures of past pathogen exposure could be identified by cataloging public T cell receptors. A separate validation cohort of 100 to 150 different subjects was used in addition to the roughly 720-subject first cohort. To predict cytomegalovirus infection status, the study brought together high-throughput TCR immunosequencing, statistical association of individual TCRs with disease status, and machine learning. Study-level results and caveats: Of the cluster scores, around 95% were above 0 in a later analysis, which found that TCRs clustered in the first cohort also tended to co-occur in the 95 to 150 validation repertoires. Across donors, most TCR sequences were observed very rarely, whereas some public TCRs were present in many individuals. According to the authors, the approach could potentially be generalized to other disease states and immunological phenotypes. A later analysis had no HLA typing for the validation cohort, so co-occurrence there was scored across all 130 or so repertoires. In both the original and validation cohorts, the classifier was reported to diagnose cytomegalovirus status with high specificity and sensitivity. In the study, about 150 TCR beta chains were listed as associated with cytomegalovirus. In vitro tests confirmed that a few of the cytomegalovirus-associated TCR beta chains recognize cytomegalovirus antigens.

Donors formed part of the validation cohort, which comprised over a hundred subjects and was distinct from the first cohort of under 850 subjects. V drops 7 bases and J drops 5 bases, leaving 12 bases in between. The CDR3 goes from the cysteine to the phenylalanine over 13 residues. Of the read, only the CDR3 DNA is kept; its 39 bases are in frame from base 1. Looking up the germline V gene yields CDR1 SGHRS and CDR2 YFSETQ. About this clone: The target of this receptor is not known. The record has no base qualities; no much larger clone is one base away.

Libraries were made using the immunoSEQ multiplex PCR assay. On the study's bioinformatics: To diagnose cytomegalovirus status from the catalog of TCR beta chain sequences, a statistical classification framework was built. In its TCRdb copy, this immuneACCESS table keeps in-frame sequences only and misses some clones. Where compared with another copy, unresolved V genes explain less than half of these, and the others have no known cause. That table supplies the V and J calls and clone size; D and trimming were determined from the DNA. Within this sample are around 98,000 clones, with around 88% of them counted one time only. The ten top clones hold roughly 4.3% of the sample.

The chain uses TRBV5-1 and TRBJ2-2; a tentative D call is TRBD2 (5 bases match). Sequenced sample: PBMCs. The TCR comes from a woman in her twenties or thirties in good health and CMV-seronegative. The sequenced DNA: TGCGCCAGCCAGCAGACGGGGACCGGGGAGCTGTTTTTT. Its protein reads: CASQQTGTGELFF.